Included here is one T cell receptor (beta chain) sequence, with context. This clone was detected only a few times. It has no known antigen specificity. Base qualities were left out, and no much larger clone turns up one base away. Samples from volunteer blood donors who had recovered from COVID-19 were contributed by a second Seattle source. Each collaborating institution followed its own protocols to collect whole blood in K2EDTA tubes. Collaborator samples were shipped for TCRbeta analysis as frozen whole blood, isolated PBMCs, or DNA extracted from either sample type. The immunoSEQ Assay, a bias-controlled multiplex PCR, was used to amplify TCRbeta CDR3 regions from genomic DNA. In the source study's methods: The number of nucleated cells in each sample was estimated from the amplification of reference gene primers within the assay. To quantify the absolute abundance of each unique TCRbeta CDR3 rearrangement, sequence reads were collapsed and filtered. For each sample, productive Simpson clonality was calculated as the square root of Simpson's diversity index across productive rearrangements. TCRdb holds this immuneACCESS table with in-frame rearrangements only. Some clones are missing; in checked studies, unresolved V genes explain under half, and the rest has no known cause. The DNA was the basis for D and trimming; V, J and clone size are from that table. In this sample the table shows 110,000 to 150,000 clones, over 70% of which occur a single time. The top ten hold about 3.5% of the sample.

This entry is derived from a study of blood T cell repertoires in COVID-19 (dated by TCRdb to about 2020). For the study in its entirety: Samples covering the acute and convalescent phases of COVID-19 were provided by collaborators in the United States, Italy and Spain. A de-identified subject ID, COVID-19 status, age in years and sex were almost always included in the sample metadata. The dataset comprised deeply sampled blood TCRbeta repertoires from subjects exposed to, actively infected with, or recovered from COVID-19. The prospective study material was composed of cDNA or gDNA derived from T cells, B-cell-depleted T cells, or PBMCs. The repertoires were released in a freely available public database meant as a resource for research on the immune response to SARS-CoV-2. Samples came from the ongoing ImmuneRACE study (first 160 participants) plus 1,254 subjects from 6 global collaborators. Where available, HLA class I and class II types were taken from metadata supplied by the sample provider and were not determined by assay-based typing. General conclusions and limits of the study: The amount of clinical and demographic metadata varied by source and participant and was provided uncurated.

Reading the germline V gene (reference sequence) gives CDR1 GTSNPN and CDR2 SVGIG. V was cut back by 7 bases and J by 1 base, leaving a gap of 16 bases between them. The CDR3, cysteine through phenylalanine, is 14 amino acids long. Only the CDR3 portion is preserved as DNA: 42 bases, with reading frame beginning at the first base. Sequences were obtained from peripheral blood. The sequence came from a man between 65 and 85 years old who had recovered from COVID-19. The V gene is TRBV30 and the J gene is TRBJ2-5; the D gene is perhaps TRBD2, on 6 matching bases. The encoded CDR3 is CASTEGVRQETQYF. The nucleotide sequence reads TGTGCCTCCACGGAGGGAGTACGCCAAGAGACCCAGTACTTC. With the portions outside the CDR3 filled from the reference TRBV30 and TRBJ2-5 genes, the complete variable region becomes SQTIHQWPATLVQPVGSPLSLECTVEGTSNPNLYWYRQAAGRGLQLLFYSVGIGQISSEVPQNLSASRPQDRQFILSSKKLLLSDSGFYLCASTEGVRQETQYFGPGTRLLVL.